The 20 T cell receptor beta chains below were found in one sample sequenced in a study of cytomegalovirus exposure and HLA in healthy donors. The PCR ran on 60 Vbeta and 13 Jbeta primers. The data were produced by immunoSEQ multiplex PCR, yet TCRdb's version contains in-frame clones alone and is incomplete. The data hold about 180,000 clones, with 70% to 85% observed a single time. Sequenced sample: PBMCs. The receptor set was obtained from a woman aged 30 to 39 in good health and CMV-seropositive.

V gene TRBV19 combines with J gene TRBJ2-1; the D gene is possibly TRBD1 (6 bases). Trimming removed 4 bases from V and 5 bases from J, with 9 bases in between. The CDR3 sequence is 13 residues long. Germline V gene sequence: CDR1 LNHDA, CDR2 SQIVND (reference sequence). For the CDR3, the DNA is TGTGCCAGTAGTAAGAACAGGGACAATGAGCAGTTCTTC. This encodes CASSKNRDNEQFF.

CDR3 bases: TGTGCCAGCAGTATAGACGGGGGGATCCCCACTGAAGCTTTCTTT. It codes for CASSIDGGIPTEAFF. The J gene is TRBJ1-1, the V gene TRBV7-8; a weak D match, TRBD1 (5 bases). V shed 6 bases and J shed 4 bases, with 18 bases lying between them. Germline V gene lookup returns CDR1 SGHVS and CDR2 FQNEAQ. This CDR3 region has 15 residues.

The CDR3 loop reads CAWRAGGIGKAFF. The DNA of the CDR3 is TGTGCCTGGAGGGCGGGGGGTATCGGTAAAGCTTTCTTT. The V call is TRBV30, the J call TRBJ1-1, with a weak D call TRBD1 (5 bases). Germline CDR1 and CDR2: GTSNPN and SVGIG (reference sequence). CDR3 size: 13 residues. The V end lost 3 bases, the J end lost 9 bases, and 17 bases lay between the germline ends.

This sequence joins TRBV2 and TRBJ2-1; 11 bases agree with TRBD2. The germline gives CDR1 SNHLY, CDR2 FYNNEI. Germline trimming cut 10 bases from V and 4 bases from J; bases unmatched to any gene: 6. The CDR3 contains 14 residues. The DNA of the CDR3 is TGTGCCATCCCGGCTAGCGGGGGGTACAATGAGCAGTTCTTC. Its protein is CAIPASGGYNEQFF.

The chain employs TRBV10-1 and TRBJ1-1; 9 bases fit TRBD1. CDR1 is WNHNN, CDR2 SYGVQD, per germline (reference sequence). The CDR3 has 17 amino acids. The trim removed 2 bases at V and 3 bases at J, leaving 10 bases unmatched. DNA for the CDR3: TGCGCCAGCAGTGAGAATAGAAACAGGGGGCCGGACACTGAAGCTTTCTTT. Its protein product is CASSENRNRGPDTEAFF.

Remarks on this clone: A junction boundary mismatches the germline segment, possibly from a read error. The J gene is TRBJ1-5, the V gene TRBV4-1, with D uncertain. The CDR3 loop spans 15 amino acids. Germline V CDR1 and CDR2: MGHRA, YSYEKL. The CDR3, as DNA: TGCACCAGCAGCCAGGAAGGGAGGGGCAATCAGCCCCAGCATTTT. Its protein product is CTSSQEGRGNQPQHF.

V usage is TRBV11-2 and J usage is TRBJ2-4, with TRBD1 matching 7 bases. The CDR3 sequence is 19 residues long. V trimming: 4 bases; J trimming: 3 bases; junction bases outside the gene matches: 18. Germline V gene sequence: CDR1 SGHAT, CDR2 FQNNGV. DNA for the CDR3: TGTGCCAGCAGCTCCTACACTGGGGGACAGTCTCTAGGCAAAAACATTCAGTACTTC. Amino acids: CASSSYTGGQSLGKNIQYF.

This clone was seen a few times. The chain couples TRBV4-1 to TRBJ1-2; D gene uncertain. V dropped 4 bases and J dropped 5 bases, with 14 bases sitting between them. The germline V gene encodes CDR1 MGHRA and CDR2 YSYEKL. The CDR3 contains 14 residues. The CDR3 sequence is CASSPSLGRYGYTF. In DNA form, the CDR3 reads TGCGCCAGCAGCCCAAGTTTGGGCCGTTATGGCTACACCTTC.

This clone was found a few times. The rearrangement links TRBV6-6 to TRBJ2-7, with D hard to call. This CDR3 has 11 residues. Germline-derived CDR1 and CDR2 are MNHNY and SVGAGI (reference sequence). V was trimmed by 7 bases and J by 10 bases, leaving 14 bases between them. Here the CDR3 reads CASTFESTQYF. In nucleotides, the CDR3 is TGTGCCAGCACCTTTGAAAGCACCCAGTACTTC.

The J gene is TRBJ1-2, the V gene TRBV4-3; 12 nucleotides agree with TRBD1. CDR1 and CDR2 (germline): LGHNA, YSLEER. This CDR3 region has 16 residues. The trim removed 1 base at V and 6 bases at J, leaving 6 bases unmatched. The CDR3 nucleotides read TGCGCCAGCAGCCAAGCAGGGACAGGGGGCCAAGATGGCTACACCTTC. This codes for CASSQAGTGGQDGYTF.

This chain uses TRBV9 with TRBJ2-1; 13 bases align to TRBD2. This CDR3 is built from 13 residues. Unmatched junction bases numbered 4, after V lost 6 bases and J lost 10 bases. The germline V gene has CDR1 SGDLS and CDR2 YYNGEE. The CDR3 sequence is CASTGTSGKEQFF. CDR3 nucleotide sequence: TGTGCCAGCACCGGGACTAGCGGGAAAGAGCAGTTCTTC.

This clone appeared a few times. This sequence joins TRBV19 and TRBJ2-3, with 8 positions matching TRBD1. Trimming removed 6 bases from V and 6 bases from J; junction bases left unmatched: 8. Germline-derived CDR1 and CDR2 are LNHDA and SQIVND (reference sequence). This CDR3 is 14 amino acids long. CDR3 protein: CASRQGVVLDTQYF. Written as DNA, the CDR3 is TGTGCCAGTAGACAGGGGGTCGTTTTGGATACGCAGTATTTT.

J is TRBJ2-5 and V is TRBV5-1; possibly TRBD2 for D (5 bases). The last part of the DNA fits TRBJ2-7 better; the J call may be wrong. Germline loops: CDR1 SGHRS, CDR2 YFSETQ. This CDR3 is 15 amino acids long. The CDR3 reads CASSLGERRSYEQYF. DNA for the CDR3: TGCGCCAGCAGCTTGGGGGAGCGGAGATCCTACGAGCAGTACTTC.

This clone came up a few times. V usage is TRBV10-3 and J usage is TRBJ1-2; TRBD1 matches 7 bases. The CDR3 is 13 residues long. From germline, CDR1 is ENHRY and CDR2 SYGVKD. The V segment lost 10 bases and the J segment 0 bases; nucleotides outside the gene matches: 5. In nucleotides, the CDR3 is TGTGCCACCACAGGGGACCCTAACTATGGCTACACCTTC. This codes for CATTGDPNYGYTF.

V gene TRBV5-1 combines with J gene TRBJ2-1; D is unresolved. V was clipped by 0 bases and J by 2 bases, with 6 bases between them. The CDR3 spans 14 residues. Germline CDR1 is SGHRS and CDR2 is YFSETQ. The CDR3 DNA is TGCGCCAGCAGCTTGGCCCTAGCCTACAATGAGCAGTTCTTC. Amino acid sequence: CASSLALAYNEQFF.

This chain connects TRBV5-1 to TRBJ2-1; TRBD1 might be the D (6 bases). The V and J ends lost 4 bases and 7 bases respectively, with 24 bases between them. The CDR3 totals 17 residues. Germline V lookup: CDR1 SGHRS, CDR2 YFSETQ. CDR3 nucleotide sequence: TGCGCCAGCAGCGCGAACCAAGGGAGTGCAAGGGGGAATGAGCAGTTCTTC. Protein sequence: CASSANQGSARGNEQFF. Full variable domain (missing parts from reference TRBV5-1 and TRBJ2-1): KAGVTQTPRYLIKTRGQQVTLSCSPISGHRSVSWYQQTPGQGLQFLFEYFSETQRNKGNFPGRFSGRQFSNSRSEMNVSTLELGDSALYLCASSANQGSARGNEQFFGPGTRLTVL.

The chain recombines TRBV28 with TRBJ2-5, with D tentatively TRBD1 (5 bases). V lost 4 bases, J lost 5 bases, and 17 bases lay in between. The CDR3 extends over 15 amino acids. Germline values: CDR1 MDHEN, CDR2 SYDVKM. CDR3 DNA: TGTGCCAGCAGTTCCGACAGAGACTCACTGGAGACCCAGTACTTC. Protein sequence: CASSSDRDSLETQYF.

The chain uses TRBV7-9 and TRBJ2-5; possibly TRBD2 for D (6 bases). This CDR3 comprises 15 residues. Germline CDR1 and CDR2: SEHNR and FQNEAQ (reference sequence). Trimming shortened V by 4 bases and J by 4 bases, and 16 bases separated the two germline ends. The CDR3 bases are TGTGCCAGCAGCTCGTTCCGGGAGTTGGGAGAGACCCAGTACTTC. It is translated as CASSSFRELGETQYF.

The chain recombines TRBV10-3 with TRBJ2-7, with 14 bases that match TRBD2. The V gene end was trimmed by 5 bases and the J gene end by 1 base; junction bases not matched to a gene: 7. This CDR3 is built from 17 residues. Germline CDR1 ENHRY, CDR2 SYGVKD. Here the CDR3 reads CAISLGLAGGFSYEQYF. The CDR3 bases are TGTGCCATCAGTCTCGGACTAGCGGGAGGCTTTTCCTACGAGCAGTACTTC.

This clone was found a few times. This chain connects TRBV5-1 to TRBJ2-7, with TRBD2 matching 9 bases. This CDR3 is 14 amino acids long. Trimming cost V 0 bases and J 5 bases; bases outside gene matches: 3. Germline assignment: CDR1 SGHRS and CDR2 YFSETQ. CDR3 DNA sequence: TGCGCCAGCAGCTTGGGACTAGCGGATGACGAGCAGTACTTC. This encodes CASSLGLADDEQYF.